This TCR beta chain was recovered during a study of identical twins. The CDR3 covers 15 residues. The germline gives CDR1 MGHRA, CDR2 YSYEKL. V was trimmed by 8 bases and J by 3 bases, leaving 17 bases between them. Study-wide results and limits: Among out-of-frame alpha sequences shared by twins, low generation probability occurred in excess.

A single record per CDR3 protein comes from TCRdb applying MiXCR to the 5' RACE reads. Here the sample spans just under 650,000 distinct CDR3 sequences, roughly 7.1% being singletons. This clonotype was found a few times. The antigen remains undetermined. These data also formed part of another study, on yellow fever vaccine responses in identical twins. That study adds: Twins reportedly had a vaccine T cell response that seemed partly convergent, partly personalized.

The chain couples TRBV4-1 to TRBJ2-1; either TRBD1 or TRBD2 may supply D (6 bases each). The sequence derives from a woman between 18 and 29 years old in good health. Sequencing used PBMCs. CDR3 sequence (DNA): TGCGCCAGCGGGGGGCCGGGGGCGAACTACAATGAGCAGTTCTTC. Encoded protein: CASGGPGANYNEQFF.